The sequence of this T cell receptor beta chain was determined in a study of blood T cells in healthy people across ages. General study points: Older individuals had lower TCR beta diversity per million T cells (the decline was roughly linear).

The length of the CDR3 is 16 residues. V was pared by 4 bases and J by 5 bases, with 20 bases between. Germline values: CDR1 MNHEY, CDR2 SMNVEV (reference sequence). This clonotype was seen a few times. The antigen remains undetermined. PCR was performed a second time for about 7 to 11 cycles using a sample-barcoded 5' primer and a J-beta primer mix. Every cDNA was tagged by a template-switch adaptor with 12 random nucleotides. TCRdb independently ran MiXCR on the 5' RACE reads; one entry per CDR3 protein. Of 1.5 million to 2 million distinct CDR3 sequences in the sample, around 36% were seen once. Input material: blood. The clonotype comes from a woman in her thirties in good health. The chain couples TRBV27 to TRBJ2-5; TRBD2 is a possible D gene (7 bases). The CDR3 DNA sequence: TGTGCCAGCAGTTCGATCAGGGGACCGCGGGGGGAGACCCAGTACTTC. Its translation is CASSSIRGPRGETQYF.